The 25 T cell receptor beta chains given below trace back to one sample, sequenced in a study of T-cell memory formation after mild COVID-19. Each CDR3 protein gets one entry after TCRdb re-called the 5' RACE reads with MiXCR. Among fewer than 600,000 distinct CDR3 sequences listed, less than 25% were seen once. Sequencing used PBMCs or a T cell subset sorted from them (not recorded which). The receptors shown here come from an adult woman who had mild COVID-19 (a few samples of this study predate the infection). Cell type and time point are not known.

This chain links TRBV19 with TRBJ2-7; D remains unclear. Trimming took off 2 bases at V and 2 bases at J, with 7 bases between the two ends. The CDR3 consists of 13 residues. Germline CDR1 and CDR2: LNHDA and SQIVND (reference sequence). DNA of the CDR3: TGTGCCAGTAGTATAACACAGACCTACGAGCAGTACTTC. It yields the protein CASSITQTYEQYF.

This clonotype was picked up a small number of times. This chain links TRBV12-3 or TRBV12-4 with TRBJ1-4, with D unclear. Deletions cut 6 bases from V and 7 bases from J, with 18 bases between. The CDR3 covers 15 residues. This CDR3 reads CASSLRLTGGEKLFF. The CDR3 DNA reads as TGTGCCAGCAGCCTAAGGCTGACGGGAGGTGAAAAACTGTTTTTT.

This clonotype was seen more than once but under ten times. The chain joins TRBV15 to TRBJ2-7; TRBD1 is a possible D gene (5 bases). CDR1 and CDR2 (germline): LNHNV, YYDKDF (reference sequence). CDR3 length: 14 residues. Between the trimmed V and J ends, which lost 4 bases and 0 bases, there was a span of 10 bases. The DNA of the CDR3 is TGTGCCACCAGCATAGACAGTAGCTCCTACGAGCAGTACTTC. This sequence encodes CATSIDSSSYEQYF.

This clonotype was counted only a few times. CDR3 loop: CASSKSGTQYF. In nucleotides, the CDR3 is TGTGCCAGCAGCAAGTCGGGTACGCAGTATTTT. The chain recombines TRBV5-4 with TRBJ2-3; the D is unclear. Germline V CDR1 and CDR2: SGHNT, YYREEE (reference sequence). This CDR3 has 11 residues. Between the trimmed V and J ends, which lost 4 bases and 8 bases, there was a span of 8 bases.

The rearrangement joins TRBV4-1 to TRBJ2-2; TRBD2 might be the D (6 bases). The CDR3 sequence is 15 residues long. The V end lost 0 bases, the J end lost 6 bases, and 11 bases lay between the germline ends. Germline lookup yields CDR1 MGHRA and CDR2 YSYEKL. The CDR3: CASSQDSGGAGELFF. The CDR3 DNA sequence: TGCGCCAGCAGCCAAGACTCTGGAGGGGCCGGGGAGCTGTTTTTT.

This chain joins TRBV12-3 or TRBV12-4 and TRBJ2-3, with 8 positions matching TRBD1. V shed 5 bases, J shed 0 bases, and the junction held 4 bases outside the gene matches. The length of the CDR3 is 15 residues. The CDR3: CASSGGQESTDTQYF. CDR3 coding DNA: TGTGCCAGCAGTGGGGGACAGGAGAGCACAGATACGCAGTATTTT.

This clonotype was seen ten or more times. The rearrangement joins TRBV5-1 to TRBJ1-1; 7 bases agree with TRBD1. The CDR3 sequence is 12 residues long. Germline CDR1 reads SGHRS; CDR2 reads YFSETQ. V was clipped by 2 bases and J by 7 bases; unmatched bases: 2. The chain's CDR3 is CASSLGDSEAFF. The CDR3, as DNA: TGCGCCAGCAGCTTAGGGGACAGTGAAGCTTTCTTT.

The chain employs TRBV4-1 and TRBJ1-2; 8 bases map to TRBD1. Trimming at V came to 4 bases and at J to 6 bases, leaving 10 bases not matched to a gene. The V gene's germline CDR1 is MGHRA and CDR2 YSYEKL. The CDR3 sequence is 15 residues long. CDR3 in amino acids: CASSRTSAGGNGYTF. The CDR3 DNA sequence: TGCGCCAGCAGCCGCACTTCGGCAGGGGGCAATGGCTACACCTTC.

This clonotype has only a few counts. The V and J genes are TRBV6-2 or TRBV6-3 and TRBJ1-5; 10 bases align to TRBD1. Trimming cost V 2 bases and J 5 bases; bases outside gene matches: 6. There are 16 residues in the CDR3. The germline gives CDR1 MNHEY, CDR2 SVGEGT. CDR3 loop: CASSYPGQGTHQPQHF. CDR3 bases: TGTGCCAGCAGTTACCCGGGACAGGGGACCCATCAGCCCCAGCATTTT.

The rearrangement uses TRBV4-3 and TRBJ2-3; 8 bases are a match to TRBD1. The length of the CDR3 is 16 residues. Germline CDR1 reads LGHNA; CDR2 reads YSLEER. The ends lost 2 bases at V and 2 bases at J; junction bases unmatched: 6. The CDR3 region has the DNA TGCGCCAGCAGCCAATCCCAGGGGGCCTTCACAGATACGCAGTATTTT. Its translation is CASSQSQGAFTDTQYF.

This clonotype was recorded many times. This chain joins TRBV7-8 and TRBJ2-3; possible D gene TRBD2, 5 bases. This CDR3 spans 15 amino acids. Germline assignment: CDR1 SGHVS and CDR2 FQNEAQ. The V gene lost 5 bases and the J gene lost 0 bases, with 12 bases spanning the gap. The DNA for the CDR3 is TGTGCCAGCAGCCCCTTCCCGGGAAGCACAGATACGCAGTATTTT. Protein sequence: CASSPFPGSTDTQYF. Full variable domain (missing parts from reference TRBV7-8 and TRBJ2-3): GAGVSQSPRYKVAKRGQDVALRCDPISGHVSLFWYQQALGQGPEFLTYFQNEAQLDKSGLPSDRFFAERPEGSVSTLKIQRTQQEDSAVYLCASSPFPGSTDTQYFGPGTRLTVL.

The V and J genes are TRBV30 and TRBJ2-3; 7 positions match TRBD2. The germline V gene encodes CDR1 GTSNPN and CDR2 SVGIG (reference sequence). The CDR3 contains 16 residues. The trim removed 0 bases at V and 1 base at J, leaving 7 bases unmatched. CDR3 in amino acids: CAWSVLGGRGTDTQYF. CDR3 coding DNA: TGTGCCTGGAGTGTACTCGGGGGGAGGGGCACAGATACGCAGTATTTT. The full variable domain, rest sourced from reference TRBV30 and TRBJ2-3, is SQTIHQWPATLVQPVGSPLSLECTVEGTSNPNLYWYRQAAGRGLQLLFYSVGIGQISSEVPQNLSASRPQDRQFILSSKKLLLSDSGFYLCAWSVLGGRGTDTQYFGPGTRLTVL.

This clonotype was seen a few times. In DNA form, the CDR3 reads TGTGCCAGCAGTTTTAGCGCAGGGGGATCAGATACGCAGTATTTT. Translating it yields CASSFSAGGSDTQYF. J is TRBJ2-3 and V is TRBV12-3 or TRBV12-4, with TRBD1 matching over 7 bases. This CDR3 spans 15 amino acids. The J segment lost 4 bases and the V segment lost 3 bases, leaving 7 bases of the junction unmatched.

The rearrangement links TRBV5-1 to TRBJ2-3; possible D gene TRBD2, 5 bases. The CDR3 consists of 11 residues. Trimming left V 4 bases short and J 11 bases short, with 11 bases between. Germline CDR1 SGHRS, CDR2 YFSETQ. DNA for the CDR3: TGCGCCAGCAGCCTCGAGGGTATGCAGTATTTT. Its translation is CASSLEGMQYF.

The genes are TRBV5-1 and TRBJ2-2, with D possibly called TRBD1 or TRBD2 (5 bases each). This CDR3 spans 15 amino acids. Trimming cost V 4 bases and J 1 base, with 11 bases left between them. CDR1 SGHRS and CDR2 YFSETQ come from the germline V gene. In DNA form, the CDR3 reads TGCGCCAGCAGCCCTGGGGGTGAGAACACCGGGGAGCTGTTTTTT. Translation: CASSPGGENTGELFF.

The V and J genes are TRBV6-5 and TRBJ1-2; 7 bases are a match to TRBD1. The CDR3 extends over 17 amino acids. Germline lookup yields CDR1 MNHEY and CDR2 SVGAGI. The trim removed 3 bases at V and 0 bases at J, leaving 10 bases unmatched. CDR3 DNA sequence: TGTGCCAGCAGTTATTTGGACCCAGGGGGGGCTAACTATGGCTACACCTTC. It specifies CASSYLDPGGANYGYTF.

This clonotype was counted only a few times. J is TRBJ2-5 and V is TRBV6-5; TRBD1 might be the D (5 bases). Germline CDR1 is MNHEY and CDR2 is SVGAGI. Trimming took 5 bases from V and 5 from J, leaving 15 bases between them. CDR3 length: 14 residues. CDR3 bases: TGTGCCAGCAGTCCCTGGACAAGACTTGAGACCCAGTACTTC. Protein sequence: CASSPWTRLETQYF.

The rearrangement links TRBV4-1 to TRBJ1-5; no clear D. With 0 bases removed from V and 7 bases from J, the gap between germline ends came to 13 bases. This CDR3 comprises 15 residues. The germline CDR1 and CDR2 sequences are MGHRA and YSYEKL. The CDR3 DNA follows: TGCGCCAGCAGCCAAGATCCTGACTTCTTCCAGCCCCAGCATTTT. Amino acids: CASSQDPDFFQPQHF.

On this clonotype itself: At one boundary the junction diverges from the germline segment, which might be a read error. The chain is built from TRBV4-1 and TRBJ1-5; 7 nucleotides match TRBD1. CDR3 length equals 15 residues. Looked up from germline, CDR1 is MGHRA and CDR2 is YSYEKL. CDR3: CASSEDRVYNQPQHF. In DNA form, the CDR3 reads TGCGCCAGCAGCGAAGACAGGGTTTACAATCAGCCCCAGCATTTT.

This clonotype showed up just a few times. At one of its ends the junction is not consistent with the germline gene, which may arise from a read error. The V and J genes are TRBV7-7 and TRBJ2-1, with 7 bases matching TRBD1. The germline CDR1 and CDR2 sequences are SSHAT and FNYEAQ (reference sequence). This CDR3 has 13 amino acids. CDR3 sequence (DNA): TGTGCTAGCAGCCTGGGACAGATGGATGAGCAGTTCTTC. Translated, it gives CASSLGQMDEQFF.

The chain carries TRBV24-1 and TRBJ1-4; D is uncertain. CDR3 size: 16 residues. The V end was cut by 8 bases, the J end by 0 bases, with 15 bases between. The V gene's germline CDR1 is KGHDR and CDR2 SFDVKD. The CDR3 region is CATKGPSGATNEKLFF. The CDR3 DNA reads TGTGCCACCAAAGGACCAAGTGGAGCAACTAATGAAAAACTGTTTTTT.

This chain connects TRBV14 to TRBJ1-2; D not resolved. V was cut by 0 bases and J by 5 bases, with 10 bases left in between. CDR1 and CDR2 (germline): SGHDN, FVKESK. The CDR3 is 14 residues long. This chain's CDR3 is CASSQEVQSYGYTF. The CDR3 nucleotides are TGTGCCAGCAGCCAAGAAGTGCAGTCATATGGCTACACCTTC.

The chain joins TRBV29-1 to TRBJ2-1; 7 bases match TRBD2. The ends lost 7 bases at V and 3 bases at J; junction bases unmatched: 12. This CDR3 contains 15 residues. CDR1 is SQVTM, CDR2 ANQGSEA, per germline. In nucleotides, the CDR3 is TGCAGCGCCTTGGGGGGGAGGGCCGTCTACAATGAGCAGTTCTTC. Amino acid sequence: CSALGGRAVYNEQFF.

This clonotype was observed once. A read error may explain this, as a much larger clone is one base away. This rearrangement joins TRBV5-1 to TRBJ2-7; TRBD2 matches at 12 bases. Trimming took 3 bases from V and 4 from J; bases not matched to a gene: 11. Germline V gene lookup returns CDR1 SGHRS and CDR2 YFSETQ. CDR3 length equals 17 residues. CDR3 nucleotide sequence: TGCGCCAGCAGCTCGGCCGTGACTAGCGGGAGAGGGTACGAGCAGTACTTC. Residues: CASSSAVTSGRGYEQYF.

The chain is built from TRBV30 and TRBJ2-7, with TRBD1 as a possible D gene (6 bases). In germline, CDR1 is GTSNPN, CDR2 SVGIG (reference sequence). Trimming pared 5 bases from V and 0 bases from J, leaving 11 bases between. This CDR3 has 13 residues. The CDR3 protein is CAWRTVGSYEQYF. The CDR3 nucleotides are TGTGCCTGGCGGACAGTGGGCTCCTACGAGCAGTACTTC.